The 16 T cell receptor beta chains below were found in one sample sequenced in a study of identical twins. One entry per CDR3 protein results from TCRdb running MiXCR on the 5' RACE reads. In the table there are hundreds of thousands of distinct CDR3 sequences, 8% to 9% of which are singletons. The same data also went into a second study, on yellow fever vaccine responses in identical twins.

The specimen was PBMCs. The receptors were gathered from a woman between 18 and 30 years old in good health.

This sequence joins TRBV6-5 and TRBJ1-1; D call uncertain. CDR1 is MNHEY and CDR2 is SVGAGI in the germline V gene. Trimming stripped 6 bases from V and 6 bases from J, with 11 bases between. CDR3 size: 12 residues. The chain's CDR3 is CASSQTQSEAFF. CDR3 sequence (DNA): TGTGCCAGCAGCCAAACACAGTCTGAAGCTTTCTTT.

The chain combines TRBV29-1 with TRBJ2-1; a possible D gene is TRBD1 (6 bases). With 4 bases removed from V and 4 bases from J, the gap between germline ends came to 14 bases. The CDR3 runs to 14 residues. Germline V lookup: CDR1 SQVTM, CDR2 ANQGSEA. In DNA, the CDR3 is TGCAGCGTTGGCCGGACAGACCTTTACAATGAGCAGTTCTTC. It is translated as CSVGRTDLYNEQFF.

The chain recombines TRBV5-1 with TRBJ2-3; D unclear. V lost 5 bases to trimming and J lost 4 bases, with 17 bases between them. CDR1 is SGHRS, CDR2 YFSETQ, per germline. This CDR3 has 15 amino acids. CDR3 region: CASSLGRNPADTQYF. Written as DNA, the CDR3 is TGCGCCAGCAGTCTGGGCCGAAATCCTGCAGATACGCAGTATTTT.

The chain has TRBV6-1 and TRBJ1-4; weak D call: TRBD1 (6 bases). Germline V gives CDR1 MNHNS, CDR2 SASEGT. The CDR3 is made up of 14 amino acids. The V gene lost 6 bases and the J gene lost 8 bases, with 16 bases spanning the gap. The CDR3 protein is CASSRQEVKEKLFF. DNA of the CDR3: TGTGCCAGCAGCCGACAGGAAGTCAAAGAAAAACTGTTTTTT.

This clonotype has only a few counts. The chain carries TRBV11-2 and TRBJ1-1, with no clear D. The CDR3 totals 13 residues. V gave up 5 bases and J gave up 8 bases, with 15 bases separating them. Germline CDR1 SGHAT, CDR2 FQNNGV. Written as DNA, the CDR3 is TGTGCCAGCAGCGCACGGACGGAGACGGAAGCTTTCTTT. Its protein is CASSARTETEAFF.

This clonotype was detected a few times. The V call is TRBV15, the J call TRBJ1-1, with 7 bases aligning to TRBD1. CDR3 length: 14 residues. Unmatched junction bases numbered 10, after V lost 4 bases and J lost 8 bases. Germline V gene data show CDR1 as LNHNV and CDR2 as YYDKDF (reference sequence). The CDR3 sequence is CATSTGTADGEAFF. The DNA for the CDR3 is TGTGCCACCAGCACGGGGACAGCGGACGGGGAAGCTTTCTTT.

The chain recombines TRBV6-1 with TRBJ2-6; D not certain. Trimming removed 5 bases from V and 0 bases from J, with 11 bases in between. The germline V gene encodes CDR1 MNHNS and CDR2 SASEGT. This CDR3 has 16 amino acids. CDR3 residues: CASSKHTFSGANVLTF. The CDR3 DNA reads as TGTGCCAGCAGTAAACATACATTCTCTGGGGCCAACGTCCTGACTTTC.

The V and J genes are TRBV3-1 and TRBJ2-2; D may be TRBD2 (5 bases). V was trimmed by 4 bases and J by 4 bases, leaving 13 bases between them. This CDR3 has 15 residues. In germline, CDR1 is LGHDT, CDR2 YNNKEL (reference sequence). As DNA, the CDR3 is TGTGCCAGCAGCCCGGCTATCAGCGGCACCGGGGAGCTGTTTTTT. Its translation: CASSPAISGTGELFF.

The rearrangement joins TRBV29-1 to TRBJ1-1; D gene ambiguous. This CDR3 spans 13 amino acids. Trimming cost V 6 bases and J 0 bases, with 11 bases left between them. Germline V gene data show CDR1 as SQVTM and CDR2 as ANQGSEA. The CDR3 loop reads CSVGNAMNTEAFF. CDR3 nucleotides: TGCAGCGTCGGGAACGCCATGAACACTGAAGCTTTCTTT.

The table lists this clonotype with many counts. This rearrangement joins TRBV28 to TRBJ1-1; no clear D. V lost 7 bases and J lost 5, with 11 bases in between. The germline V gene has CDR1 MDHEN and CDR2 SYDVKM. This CDR3 has 12 amino acids. The CDR3 DNA is TGTGCCAGCAATATAATGGCGACTGAAGCTTTCTTT. Protein: CASNIMATEAFF.

This clonotype was counted between two and nine times. The chain employs TRBV5-4 and TRBJ2-2; maybe TRBD2 (5 bases). The CDR3 runs to 15 residues. V was shortened by 1 base and J by 7 bases, with 14 bases between the two germline ends. Looked up from germline, CDR1 is SGHNT and CDR2 is YYREEE (reference sequence). The CDR3 nucleotides read TGTGCCAGCAGCTTGTTCTGGGAGCTGGGCGGGGAGCTGTTTTTT. Amino acids: CASSLFWELGGELFF.

This chain connects TRBV15 to TRBJ2-6; 10 nucleotides agree with TRBD1. The CDR3 contains 18 residues. Germline loops: CDR1 LNHNV, CDR2 YYDKDF (reference sequence). The junction had 9 bases not matched to a gene; V was cut back by 5 bases and J by 2 bases. This CDR3 is CATSRPGQGKTGANVLTF. The CDR3 coding sequence is TGTGCCACCAGCCGTCCGGGACAGGGGAAGACTGGGGCCAACGTCCTGACTTTC. The full variable domain, its missing parts supplied by reference TRBV15 and TRBJ2-6, is DAMVIQNPRYQVTQFGKPVTLSCSQTLNHNVMYWYQQKSSQAPKLLFHYYDKDFNNEADTPDNFQSRRPNTSFCFLDIRSPGLGDTAMYLCATSRPGQGKTGANVLTFGAGSRLTVL.

This clonotype was seen more than once but under ten times. V and J are TRBV11-3 and TRBJ2-2, with unresolved D. The CDR3 has 17 residues. The V end was cut by 0 bases, the J end by 0 bases, with 11 bases between. Germline V lookup: CDR1 SGHNT, CDR2 YENEEA. CDR3 region: CASSLDGNRANTGELFF. CDR3 in DNA: TGTGCCAGCAGCTTAGATGGGAACAGAGCGAACACCGGGGAGCTGTTTTTT.

V gene TRBV27 combines with J gene TRBJ1-2; tentative D call: TRBD1 (5 bases). V gave up 3 bases and J gave up 1 base, with 9 bases separating them. Germline V gene sequence: CDR1 MNHEY, CDR2 SMNVEV (reference sequence). CDR3 length: 14 residues. The DNA of the CDR3 is TGTGCCAGCAGTTTCCCGGGACTTAACTATGGCTACACCTTC. Its protein product is CASSFPGLNYGYTF.

The chain joins TRBV5-1 to TRBJ2-1; 9 positions match TRBD2. V lost 4 bases, J lost 8 bases, and 10 bases stayed unmatched. This CDR3 has 15 amino acids. Germline lookup yields CDR1 SGHRS and CDR2 YFSETQ. The CDR3 DNA reads TGCGCCAGCAGCGAAGGACTAGCGATGTTAGATGAGCAGTTCTTC. It encodes CASSEGLAMLDEQFF.

This clonotype was counted a few times. The V call is TRBV4-2, the J call TRBJ2-3, with TRBD2 identical over 9 bases. Germline trimming cut 4 bases from V and 2 bases from J; bases unmatched to any gene: 10. The germline CDR1 and CDR2 sequences are LGHNA and YNFKEQ. The CDR3 consists of 17 residues. In nucleotides, the CDR3 is TGTGCCAGCAGCCTACACTTGGCTAGCGGGACCACAGATACGCAGTATTTT. Its protein is CASSLHLASGTTDTQYF.